The TCR beta chain described here comes from a study of lymphopenia after photon versus proton radiotherapy. Whole-study results and caveats: Under photons, naive T cells and diversity fell while effector/memory populations rose. After the lymphocyte nadir, photon-treated repertoires showed oligoclonal expansion, especially of CD8+ Temra cells.

Trimming took 3 bases from V and 4 from J, leaving 6 bases between them. CDR1 is GTSNPN, CDR2 SVGIG, per germline (reference sequence). This CDR3 has 11 residues. Assay: immunoSEQ multiplex PCR; the TCRdb copy retains only in-frame clones and omits some. This table has around 160,000 clones, approximately 90% appearing once. As for this clone: Its antigen is still unknown. This specimen includes other DNA sequences encoding the same CDR3.

This chain links TRBV30 with TRBJ1-2; no clear D gene. The receptor's source is a man between 45 and 60 years old with gastric cancer. Source: peripheral blood, taken from a patient treated with photon-based radiotherapy. CDR3 amino acids: CAWSSTYGYTF. The CDR3 bases are TGTGCCTGGAGCAGCACCTATGGCTACACCTTC.